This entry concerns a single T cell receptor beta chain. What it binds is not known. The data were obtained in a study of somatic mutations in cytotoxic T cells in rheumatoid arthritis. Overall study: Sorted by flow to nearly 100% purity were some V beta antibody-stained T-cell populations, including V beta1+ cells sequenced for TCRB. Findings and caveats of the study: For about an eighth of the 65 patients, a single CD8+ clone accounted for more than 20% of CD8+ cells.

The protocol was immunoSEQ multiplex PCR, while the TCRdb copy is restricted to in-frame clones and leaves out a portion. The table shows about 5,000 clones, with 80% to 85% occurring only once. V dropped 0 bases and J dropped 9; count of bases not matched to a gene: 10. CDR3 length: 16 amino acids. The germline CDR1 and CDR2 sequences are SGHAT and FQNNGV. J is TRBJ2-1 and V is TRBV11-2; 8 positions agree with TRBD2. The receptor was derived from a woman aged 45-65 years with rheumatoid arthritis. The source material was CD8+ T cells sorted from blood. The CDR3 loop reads CASSLDGVAGLSEQFF. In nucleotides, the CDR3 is TGTGCCAGCAGCTTAGACGGGGTAGCGGGATTGAGTGAGCAGTTCTTC.